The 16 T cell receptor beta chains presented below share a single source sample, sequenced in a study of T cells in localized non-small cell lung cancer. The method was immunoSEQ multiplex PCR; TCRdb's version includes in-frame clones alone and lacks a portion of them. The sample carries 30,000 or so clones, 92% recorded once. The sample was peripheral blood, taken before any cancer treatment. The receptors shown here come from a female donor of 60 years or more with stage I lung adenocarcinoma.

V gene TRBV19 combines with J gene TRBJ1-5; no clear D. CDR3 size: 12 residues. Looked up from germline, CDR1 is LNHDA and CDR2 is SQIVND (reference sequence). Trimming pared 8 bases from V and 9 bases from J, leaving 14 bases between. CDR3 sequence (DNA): TGTGCCAGTGCTGACGAGGTACGGCCCCAGCATTTT. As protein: CASADEVRPQHF.

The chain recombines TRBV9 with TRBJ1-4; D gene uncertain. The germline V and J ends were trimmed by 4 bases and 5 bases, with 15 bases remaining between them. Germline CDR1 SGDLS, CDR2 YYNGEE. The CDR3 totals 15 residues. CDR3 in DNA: TGTGCCAGCAGCCCGCGATTAAGCGTCAATGAAAAACTGTTTTTT. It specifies CASSPRLSVNEKLFF.

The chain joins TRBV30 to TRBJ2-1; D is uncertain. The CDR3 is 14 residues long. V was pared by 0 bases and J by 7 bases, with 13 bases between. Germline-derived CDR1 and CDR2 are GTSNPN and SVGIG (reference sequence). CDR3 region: CAWSVWEIGNEQFF. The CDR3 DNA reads TGTGCCTGGAGTGTGTGGGAAATCGGGAATGAGCAGTTCTTC.

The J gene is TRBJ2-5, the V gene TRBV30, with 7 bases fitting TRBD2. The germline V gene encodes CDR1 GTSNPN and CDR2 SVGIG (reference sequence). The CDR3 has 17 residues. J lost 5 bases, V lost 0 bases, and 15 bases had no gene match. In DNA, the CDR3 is TGTGCCTGGAGTGTAAAAAGCCTGCGGGGGAGAGCCGAGACCCAGTACTTC. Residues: CAWSVKSLRGRAETQYF.

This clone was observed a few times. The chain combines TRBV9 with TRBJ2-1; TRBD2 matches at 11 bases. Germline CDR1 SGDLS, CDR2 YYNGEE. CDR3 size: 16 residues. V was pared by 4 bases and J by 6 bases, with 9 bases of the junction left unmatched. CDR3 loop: CASSYRSGGAFNEQFF. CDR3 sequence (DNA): TGTGCCAGCAGCTACCGTAGCGGGGGGGCCTTCAATGAGCAGTTCTTC. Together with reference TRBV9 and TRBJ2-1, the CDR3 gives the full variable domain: DSGVTQTPKHLITATGQRVTLRCSPRSGDLSVYWYQQSLDQGLQFLIQYYNGEERAKGNILERFSAQQFPDLHSELNLSSLELGDSALYFCASSYRSGGAFNEQFFGPGTRLTVL.

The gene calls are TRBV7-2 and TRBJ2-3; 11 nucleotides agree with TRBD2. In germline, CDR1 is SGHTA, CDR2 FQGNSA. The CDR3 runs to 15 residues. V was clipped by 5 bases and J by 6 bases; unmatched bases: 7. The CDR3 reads CASSEQTSGVDTQYF. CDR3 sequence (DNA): TGTGCCAGCAGCGAACAGACTAGCGGGGTGGATACGCAGTATTTT.

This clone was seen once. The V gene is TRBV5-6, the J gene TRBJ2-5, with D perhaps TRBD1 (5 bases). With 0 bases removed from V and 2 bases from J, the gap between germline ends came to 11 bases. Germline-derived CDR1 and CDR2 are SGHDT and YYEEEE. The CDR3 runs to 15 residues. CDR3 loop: CASSLVDTSQETQYF. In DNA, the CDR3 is TGTGCCAGCAGCTTGGTGGACACTTCTCAAGAGACCCAGTACTTC.

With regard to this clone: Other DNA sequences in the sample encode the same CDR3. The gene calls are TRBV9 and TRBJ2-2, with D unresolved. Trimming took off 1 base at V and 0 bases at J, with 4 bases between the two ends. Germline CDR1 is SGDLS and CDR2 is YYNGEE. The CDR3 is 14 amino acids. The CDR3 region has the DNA TGTGCCAGCAGCGTACTGTCGAACACCGGGGAGCTGTTTTTT. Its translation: CASSVLSNTGELFF.

CDR3 in amino acids: CASSFDQPQHF. Here the CDR3 DNA reads TGTGCCAGCAGCTTCGATCAGCCCCAGCATTTT. The V call is TRBV7-3, the J call TRBJ1-5; D is unresolved. Germline V gene sequence: CDR1 SGHTA, CDR2 FQGTGA. Trimming took off 3 bases at V and 5 bases at J, with 2 bases between the two ends. The CDR3 sequence is 11 residues long.

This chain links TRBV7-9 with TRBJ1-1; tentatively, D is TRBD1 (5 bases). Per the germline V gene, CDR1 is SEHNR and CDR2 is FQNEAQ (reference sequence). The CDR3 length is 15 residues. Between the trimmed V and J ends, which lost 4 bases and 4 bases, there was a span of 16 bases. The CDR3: CASSSPGGWGTEAFF. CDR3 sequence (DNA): TGTGCCAGCAGCTCCCCTGGGGGGTGGGGCACTGAAGCTTTCTTT. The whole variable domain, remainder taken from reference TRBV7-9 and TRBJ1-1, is DTGVSQNPRHKITKRGQNVTFRCDPISEHNRLYWYRQTLGQGPEFLTYFQNEAQLEKSRLLSDRFSAERPKGSFSTLEIQRTEQGDSAMYLCASSSPGGWGTEAFFGQGTRLTVV.

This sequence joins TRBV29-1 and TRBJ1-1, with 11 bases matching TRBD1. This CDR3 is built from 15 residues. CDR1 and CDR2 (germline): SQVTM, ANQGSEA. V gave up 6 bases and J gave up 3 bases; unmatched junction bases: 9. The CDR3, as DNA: TGCAGCGTAAGAACGGACAGGGGGCTGTACACTGAAGCTTTCTTT. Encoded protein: CSVRTDRGLYTEAFF.

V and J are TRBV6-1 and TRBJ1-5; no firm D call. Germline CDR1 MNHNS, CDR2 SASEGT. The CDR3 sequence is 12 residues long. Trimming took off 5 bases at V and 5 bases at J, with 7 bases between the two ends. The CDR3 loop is CASSSSYQPQHF. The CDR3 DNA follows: TGTGCCAGCAGTTCTAGTTATCAGCCCCAGCATTTT.

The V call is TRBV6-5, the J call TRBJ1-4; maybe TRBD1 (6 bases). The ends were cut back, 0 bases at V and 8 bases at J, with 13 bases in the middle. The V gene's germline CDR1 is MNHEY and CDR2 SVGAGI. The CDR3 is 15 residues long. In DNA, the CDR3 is TGTGCCAGCAGTTACTCGGGGGGGGCGGTAGAAAAACTGTTTTTT. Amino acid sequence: CASSYSGGAVEKLFF.

DNA for the CDR3: TGTGCCAGCTCACCGGACAGGGGAACCTACGAGCAGTACTTC. Encoded protein: CASSPDRGTYEQYF. The chain has TRBV18 and TRBJ2-7; TRBD1 agrees at 9 bases. After removal of 3 bases from V and 2 bases from J, the junction contained 2 bases not matched to a gene. This CDR3 comprises 14 residues. From germline, CDR1 is KGHSH and CDR2 LQKENI.

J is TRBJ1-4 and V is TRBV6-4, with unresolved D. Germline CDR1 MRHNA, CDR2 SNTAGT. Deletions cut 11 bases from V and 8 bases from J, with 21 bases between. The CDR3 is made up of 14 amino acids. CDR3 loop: CALRGAQAEEKLFF. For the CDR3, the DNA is TGTGCCCTCCGAGGCGCCCAGGCGGAGGAAAAACTGTTTTTT.

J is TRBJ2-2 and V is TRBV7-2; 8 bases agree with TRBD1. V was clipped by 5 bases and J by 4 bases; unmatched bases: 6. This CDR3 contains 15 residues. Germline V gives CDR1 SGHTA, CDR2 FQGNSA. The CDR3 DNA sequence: TGTGCCAGCAGCACACGGACAGGGAGCACCGGGGAGCTGTTTTTT. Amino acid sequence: CASSTRTGSTGELFF.